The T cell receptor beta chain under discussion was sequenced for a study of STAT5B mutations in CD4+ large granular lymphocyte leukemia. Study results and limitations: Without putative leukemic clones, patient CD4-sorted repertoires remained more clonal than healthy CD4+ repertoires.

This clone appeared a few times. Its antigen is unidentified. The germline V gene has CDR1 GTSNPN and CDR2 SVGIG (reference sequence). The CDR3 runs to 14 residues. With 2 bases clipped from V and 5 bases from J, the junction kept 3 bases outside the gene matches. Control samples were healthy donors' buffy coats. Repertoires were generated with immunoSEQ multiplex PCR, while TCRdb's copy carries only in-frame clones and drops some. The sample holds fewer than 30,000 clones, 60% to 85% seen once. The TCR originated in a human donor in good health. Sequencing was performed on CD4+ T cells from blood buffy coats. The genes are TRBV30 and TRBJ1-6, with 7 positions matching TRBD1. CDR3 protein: CAWSSGQHNSPLHF. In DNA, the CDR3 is TGTGCCTGGAGTTCGGGACAGCATAATTCACCCCTCCACTTT.